This TCR beta chain was found in a study of blood T cell repertoires in COVID-19. Overall study context: The samples span acute and convalescent COVID-19 from the United States, Italy and Spain.

Here immunoSEQ multiplex PCR was the method, and the copy in TCRdb shows in-frame clones only, minus some. The data show roughly 250,000 clones, around nine tenths seen once. The CDR3 covers 15 residues. Germline CDR1 LNHDA, CDR2 SQIVND (reference sequence). J was trimmed by 8 bases and V by 3 bases; bases with no gene match: 11. Sequences were obtained from peripheral blood. The TCR comes from a woman between 35 and 50 years old who had recovered from COVID-19. This rearrangement joins TRBV19 to TRBJ2-3; TRBD2 agrees at 7 bases. The DNA of the CDR3 is TGTGCCAGTAGTATCCAGGGCGGGAGCGGTGGTACGCAGTATTTT. This encodes CASSIQGGSGGTQYF.